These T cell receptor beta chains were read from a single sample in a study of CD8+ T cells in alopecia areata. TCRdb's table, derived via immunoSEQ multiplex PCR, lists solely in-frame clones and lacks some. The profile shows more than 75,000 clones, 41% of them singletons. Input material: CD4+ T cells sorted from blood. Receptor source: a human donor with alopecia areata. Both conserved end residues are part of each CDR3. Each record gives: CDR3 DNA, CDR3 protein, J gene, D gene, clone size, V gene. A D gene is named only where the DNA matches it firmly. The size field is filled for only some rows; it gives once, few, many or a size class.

TGTGCTAGTGGTTTGGTACTCGGAGGGAGCACCGGGGAGCTGTTTTTT	CASGLVLGGSTGELFF	TRBJ2-2	-	-	TRBV12-5
TGTGCCAGCAGTTTTCGGTCTTTGTCCTACAATGAGCAGTTCTTC	CASSFRSLSYNEQFF	TRBJ2-1	-	-	TRBV27
TGTGCCAGCAGCAGACAGGGTTTAAGCACTGAAGCTTTCTTT	CASSRQGLSTEAFF	TRBJ1-1	TRBD1	once	TRBV9
TGCGCCAGCAGCTCGATTATCGGGGAAAAACTGTTTTTT	CASSSIIGEKLFF	TRBJ1-4	-	few	TRBV5-1
TGCAGCGTTTTACAGGGCGGAGGGGCCAAAAACATTCAGTACTTC	CSVLQGGGAKNIQYF	TRBJ2-4	-	few	TRBV29-1
TGCGCCAGCAGCTTGGCCTTTGAACCCGGGGCATCACCCCTCCACTTT	CASSLAFEPGASPLHF	TRBJ1-6	-	-	TRBV5-1
TGTGCCAGCAGCTTTGGAGGCGGGAGGGCCGGAAATGAGCAGTTCTTC	CASSFGGGRAGNEQFF	TRBJ2-1	TRBD2	few	TRBV7-2
TGCGCCAGCAGTCAAGGACAGGGATTTTACGAGCAGTACTTC	CASSQGQGFYEQYF	TRBJ2-7	TRBD1	-	TRBV23-1
TGCAGCGTTGGAGTTTCCCGGGACAACAATCAGCCCCAGCATTTT	CSVGVSRDNNQPQHF	TRBJ1-5	-	few	TRBV29-1
TGTGCCACCCGGGACGGAGCCTACGAGCAGTACTTC	CATRDGAYEQYF	TRBJ2-7	-	-	TRBV6-1
TGTGCCAGCAGCTTAGTCCGTTTCGAGCAGTACTTC	CASSLVRFEQYF	TRBJ2-7	-	few	TRBV7-9
TGCGCCAGCAGCATGAACGGACAGGGCGCGACCACAGATACGCAGTATTTT	CASSMNGQGATTDTQYF	TRBJ2-3	TRBD1	-	TRBV5-1
TGCAGCGTTGAAGCGCGGAAGGGAGGGGTAGATACGCAGTATTTT	CSVEARKGGVDTQYF	TRBJ2-3	TRBD2	few	TRBV29-1
TGTGCCTGGAGTGTCGACAGGGTTCAGCCCCAGCATTTT	CAWSVDRVQPQHF	TRBJ1-5	TRBD1	few	TRBV30
TGTGCCTGGGGACAGGCCGCATACGAGCAGTACTTC	CAWGQAAYEQYF	TRBJ2-7	TRBD1	-	TRBV30
TGTGCCTGGGGAATTGGGCTAGCAGATACGCAGTATTTT	CAWGIGLADTQYF	TRBJ2-3	-	-	TRBV30
TGTGCCAGCCGACGACTTGGGGATCAGCCCCAGCATTTT	CASRRLGDQPQHF	TRBJ1-5	-	-	TRBV6-5
TGTGCCAGTAGTGTGACTAGCGACACAGATACGCAGTATTTT	CASSVTSDTDTQYF	TRBJ2-3	TRBD2	few	TRBV19
TGTGCCAGCTCACCATCAGTACAGGGCCCTGAGCAGTTCTTC	CASSPSVQGPEQFF	TRBJ2-1	-	few	TRBV18
TGTGCCTGGAGTTACGGTCGTGCCTACAATGAGCAGTTCTTC	CAWSYGRAYNEQFF	TRBJ2-1	-	-	TRBV30
TGCAGCGTCCCTCCGGGACAGGCCAGCACAGATACGCAGTATTTT	CSVPPGQASTDTQYF	TRBJ2-3	TRBD1	few	TRBV29-1
TGTGCCAGCAGCCTAGGACAGGGTAGCTTGAACACTGAAGCTTTCTTT	CASSLGQGSLNTEAFF	TRBJ1-1	TRBD1	-	TRBV7-6
TGTGCCATCAGCGCCGGGACTAGCGGGAGCGGAGATACGCAGTATTTT	CAISAGTSGSGDTQYF	TRBJ2-3	TRBD2	-	TRBV10-3
TGCGCCAGCACCCCTAGCGGGGGGTACAATGAGCAGTTCTTC	CASTPSGGYNEQFF	TRBJ2-1	TRBD2	-	TRBV5-1
TGCAGTCCTGGGGGAGTTCGAGCTTTCTTT	CSPGGVRAFF	TRBJ1-1	-	-	TRBV20-1
TGTGCCAGCAACCGAAGGGGTGCGGGACCCGAGCAGTACTTC	CASNRRGAGPEQYF	TRBJ2-7	-	-	TRBV5-6
TGTGCCAGCAGCTTAGGGGACCCCAATTGGGGAGAGACCCAGTACTTC	CASSLGDPNWGETQYF	TRBJ2-5	-	few	TRBV7-8
TGTGCCAGCAGCTTAGTTGCCGATGAAAAACTGTTTTTT	CASSLVADEKLFF	TRBJ1-4	-	many	TRBV7-2
TGTGCCTGGACCACGGGACTAGCCAAAAACATTCAGTACTTC	CAWTTGLAKNIQYF	TRBJ2-4	-	-	TRBV30
TGTGCCTGGAGTGCTGACAGGGGGCAGTTGAGTGGCTACACCTTC	CAWSADRGQLSGYTF	TRBJ1-2	TRBD1	once	TRBV30
TGTGCCAGCAGCTTAGGGGCTAGTAATGAGCAGTTCTTC	CASSLGASNEQFF	TRBJ2-1	-	-	TRBV7-2
TGTGCCAGCAGCTTAGATCCGGGAACGACTGAAGCTTTCTTT	CASSLDPGTTEAFF	TRBJ1-1	-	-	TRBV11-1
TGTGCCTGGAAAGCATGGTTCGGCGGGAGGGACACCGGGGAGCTGTTTTTT	CAWKAWFGGRDTGELFF	TRBJ2-2	TRBD2	-	TRBV30
TGTGCCAGCAAACAGGGGGCGTCGGGGGAGCTGTTTTTT	CASKQGASGELFF	TRBJ2-2	TRBD1	-	TRBV27
TGTGCCAGCAGCGCGGACAGGGGGGCCACAGATACGCAGTATTTT	CASSADRGATDTQYF	TRBJ2-3	TRBD1	-	TRBV2
TGTGCCAGCAGCTTGGACAGGGGTAATCAGCCCCAGCATTTT	CASSLDRGNQPQHF	TRBJ1-5	TRBD1	-	TRBV7-2
TGTGCCAGCAGTTATATAGAGACCCAGTACTTC	CASSYIETQYF	TRBJ2-5	-	-	TRBV6-5
TGTGCCAGCAGAACCGGGACAGTACAAGAGACCCAGTACTTC	CASRTGTVQETQYF	TRBJ2-5	TRBD1	-	TRBV2
TGTGCCAGCAGTAGCAAGGCAGGGGAGACCCAGTACTTC	CASSSKAGETQYF	TRBJ2-5	-	once	TRBV27
TGTGCCTGGAGTGTTACCGGGGAGTACGATACGCAGTATTTT	CAWSVTGEYDTQYF	TRBJ2-3	-	few	TRBV30
TGCGCCAGCAGCTCCGGGACTAGCGGCCAACGGAACAATGAGCAGTTCTTC	CASSSGTSGQRNNEQFF	TRBJ2-1	TRBD2	few	TRBV5-1
TGTGCCAGCAGCCTCAGCTCTTCGGTCATTAGGGAAGCTTTCTTT	CASSLSSSVIREAFF	TRBJ1-1	-	-	TRBV7-8
TGTGCCTGGAGTGTAAGCGGGACCCAGTACTTC	CAWSVSGTQYF	TRBJ2-5	-	-	TRBV30
TGTGCCAGCAGTCCAGGGACAGCGAACACCGGGGAGCTGTTTTTT	CASSPGTANTGELFF	TRBJ2-2	TRBD1	few	TRBV28
TGTGCCACCAGCAGAGATCGACCGGGACGGAGCACAGATACGCAGTATTTT	CATSRDRPGRSTDTQYF	TRBJ2-3	-	few	TRBV15
TGCGCCAGCAGCTTGAACGGGTTTGGACAGGTAGATGGCTACACCTTC	CASSLNGFGQVDGYTF	TRBJ1-2	TRBD1	-	TRBV5-1
TGTGCCAGCAGCTGGGACAGACTGAACACTGAAGCTTTCTTT	CASSWDRLNTEAFF	TRBJ1-1	TRBD1	-	TRBV27
TGTGCCAGCAGTATGACAGGGACTAATTCACCCCTCCACTTT	CASSMTGTNSPLHF	TRBJ1-6	TRBD1	-	TRBV25-1
TGTGCCAGCACCAGGCTTGGGGGTAGTGGCTACACCTTC	CASTRLGGSGYTF	TRBJ1-2	-	-	TRBV6-1
TGTGCCTGCCACGGGGCAGGGGCTAACTATGGCTACACCTTC	CACHGAGANYGYTF	TRBJ1-2	-	-	TRBV30
TGTGCCAGCAGTTTTACGGTAGCGGGAGGGCAGGAGACCCAGTACTTC	CASSFTVAGGQETQYF	TRBJ2-5	TRBD2	few	TRBV28
TGCAGCGTTACTGTGACTAGCACAGATACGCAGTATTTT	CSVTVTSTDTQYF	TRBJ2-3	-	-	TRBV29-1
TGTGCCAGCTCACCATCGGGCCAAGAGACCCAGTACTTC	CASSPSGQETQYF	TRBJ2-5	-	few	TRBV18
TGCAGTGGCGGGCGGAACAATGAGCAGTTCTTC	CSGGRNNEQFF	TRBJ2-1	-	few	TRBV29-1